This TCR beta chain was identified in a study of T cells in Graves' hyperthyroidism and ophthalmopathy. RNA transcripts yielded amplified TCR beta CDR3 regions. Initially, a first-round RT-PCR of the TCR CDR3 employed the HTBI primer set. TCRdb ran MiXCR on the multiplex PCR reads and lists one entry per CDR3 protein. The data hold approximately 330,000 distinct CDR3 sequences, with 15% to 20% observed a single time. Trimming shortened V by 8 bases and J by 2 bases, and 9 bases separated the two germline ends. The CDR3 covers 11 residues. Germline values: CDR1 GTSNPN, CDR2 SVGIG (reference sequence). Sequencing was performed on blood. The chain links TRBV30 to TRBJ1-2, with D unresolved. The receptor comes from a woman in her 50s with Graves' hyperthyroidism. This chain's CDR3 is CARFSNYGYTF. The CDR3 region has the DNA TGTGCCCGATTTTCCAACTATGGCTACACCTTC. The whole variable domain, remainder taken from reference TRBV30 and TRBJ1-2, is SQTIHQWPATLVQPVGSPLSLECTVEGTSNPNLYWYRQAAGRGLQLLFYSVGIGQISSEVPQNLSASRPQDRQFILSSKKLLLSDSGFYLCARFSNYGYTFGSGTRLTVV.